This entry describes one TCR beta chain. Each TCR cDNA molecule carried a unique molecular identifier. From the 5' RACE reads, TCRdb called clonotypes with MiXCR, one entry per CDR3 protein. This table holds about 45,000 distinct CDR3 sequences, approximately 12% found once. This CDR3 region has 14 residues. Trimming cost V 5 bases and J 5 bases; bases outside gene matches: 5. Germline assignment: CDR1 SGHTA and CDR2 FQGNSA. Documented time point: sample taken at primary tumor resection. The study sequenced unsorted whole RNA from tumor, nontumor lung or frozen PBMC. 72 TRACERx patients with early, untreated non-small cell lung cancer donated samples. The data are from a study of spatial heterogeneity in lung cancer. Turning to the study itself: An average of more than ten raw reads was observed per unique TCR and UMI combination.

The sample consisted of PBMCs, taken at surgery. The TCR comes from a female donor with early-stage non-small cell lung cancer. This chain connects TRBV7-2 to TRBJ2-2; TRBD1 matches 7 bases. CDR3 sequence: CASSQGQITGELFF. CDR3 sequence (DNA): TGTGCCAGCAGCCAGGGACAGATTACCGGGGAGCTGTTTTTT.